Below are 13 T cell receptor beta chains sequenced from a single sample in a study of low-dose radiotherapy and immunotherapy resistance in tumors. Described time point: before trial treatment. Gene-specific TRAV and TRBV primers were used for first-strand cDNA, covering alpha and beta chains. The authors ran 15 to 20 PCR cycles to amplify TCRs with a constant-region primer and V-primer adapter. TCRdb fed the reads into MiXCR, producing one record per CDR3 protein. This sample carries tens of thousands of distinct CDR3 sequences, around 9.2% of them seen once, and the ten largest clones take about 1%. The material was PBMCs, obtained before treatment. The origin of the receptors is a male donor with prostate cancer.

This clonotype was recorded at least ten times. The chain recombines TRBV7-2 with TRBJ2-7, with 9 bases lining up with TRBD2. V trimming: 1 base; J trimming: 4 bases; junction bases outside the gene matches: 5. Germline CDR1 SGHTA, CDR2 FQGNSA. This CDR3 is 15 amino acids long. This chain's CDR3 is CASSLVASGAYEQYF. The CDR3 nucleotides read TGTGCCAGCAGCTTAGTGGCTAGCGGGGCGTACGAGCAGTACTTC. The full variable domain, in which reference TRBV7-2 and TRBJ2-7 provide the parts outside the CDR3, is GAGVSQSPSNKVTEKGKDVELRCDPISGHTALYWYRQSLGQGLEFLIYFQGNSAPDKSGLPSDRFSAERTGGSVSTLTIQRTQQEDSAVYLCASSLVASGAYEQYFGPGTRLTVT.

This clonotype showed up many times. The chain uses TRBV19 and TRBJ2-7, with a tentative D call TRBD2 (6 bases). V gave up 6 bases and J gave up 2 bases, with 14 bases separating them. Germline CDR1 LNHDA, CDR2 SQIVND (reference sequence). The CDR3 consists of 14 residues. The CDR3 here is CASSVTSLAYEQYF. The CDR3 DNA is TGTGCCAGTAGCGTGACTAGTCTAGCCTACGAGCAGTACTTC.

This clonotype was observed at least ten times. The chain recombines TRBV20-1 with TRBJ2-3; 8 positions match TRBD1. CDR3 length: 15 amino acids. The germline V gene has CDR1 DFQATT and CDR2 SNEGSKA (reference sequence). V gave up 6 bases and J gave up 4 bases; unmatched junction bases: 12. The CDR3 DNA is TGCAGTGCACCAAGGACAGGGATGACGGCAGATACGCAGTATTTT. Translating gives CSAPRTGMTADTQYF.

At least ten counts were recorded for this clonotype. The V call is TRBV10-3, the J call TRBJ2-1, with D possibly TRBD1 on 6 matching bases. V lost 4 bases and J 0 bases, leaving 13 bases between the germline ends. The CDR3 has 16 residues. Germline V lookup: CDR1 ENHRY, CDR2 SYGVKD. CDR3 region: CAISGARGSSYNEQFF. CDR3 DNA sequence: TGTGCCATCAGTGGAGCGAGGGGGAGCTCCTACAATGAGCAGTTCTTC.

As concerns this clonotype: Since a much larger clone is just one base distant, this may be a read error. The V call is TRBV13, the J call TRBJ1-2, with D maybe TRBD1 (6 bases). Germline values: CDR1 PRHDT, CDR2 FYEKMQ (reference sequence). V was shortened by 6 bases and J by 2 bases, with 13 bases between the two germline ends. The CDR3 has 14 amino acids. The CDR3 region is CASRVDSGNYGYTF. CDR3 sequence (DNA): TGTGCCAGCAGAGTGGACAGTGGCAACTATGGCTACACCTTC. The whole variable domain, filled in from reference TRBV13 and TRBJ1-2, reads AAGVIQSPRHLIKEKRETATLKCYPIPRHDTVYWYQQGPGQDPQFLISFYEKMQSDKGSIPDRFSAQQFSDYHSELNMSSLELGDSALYFCASRVDSGNYGYTFGSGTRLTVV.

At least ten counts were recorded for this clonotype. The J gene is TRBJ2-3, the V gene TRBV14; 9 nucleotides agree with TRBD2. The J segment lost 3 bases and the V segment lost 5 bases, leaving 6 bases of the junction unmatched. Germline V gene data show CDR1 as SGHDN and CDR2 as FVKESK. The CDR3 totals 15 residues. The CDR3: CASSTIAGVTDTQYF. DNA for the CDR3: TGTGCCAGCAGCACAATAGCGGGAGTGACAGATACGCAGTATTTT.

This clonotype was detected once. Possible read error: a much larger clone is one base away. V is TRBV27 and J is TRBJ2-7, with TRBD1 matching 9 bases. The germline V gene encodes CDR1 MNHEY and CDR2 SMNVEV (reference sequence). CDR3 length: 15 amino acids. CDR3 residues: CVSSEGGQGTYEQYF. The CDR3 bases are TGTGTCAGCAGTGAGGGGGGACAGGGAACCTACGAGCAGTACTTC.

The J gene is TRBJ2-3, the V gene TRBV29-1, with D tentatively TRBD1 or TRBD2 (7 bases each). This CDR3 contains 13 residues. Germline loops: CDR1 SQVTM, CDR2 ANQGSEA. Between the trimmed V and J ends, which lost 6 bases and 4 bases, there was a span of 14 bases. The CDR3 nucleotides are TGCAGCGTCGCGGCAGGGGGGGCAGATACGCAGTATTTT. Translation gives CSVAAGGADTQYF.

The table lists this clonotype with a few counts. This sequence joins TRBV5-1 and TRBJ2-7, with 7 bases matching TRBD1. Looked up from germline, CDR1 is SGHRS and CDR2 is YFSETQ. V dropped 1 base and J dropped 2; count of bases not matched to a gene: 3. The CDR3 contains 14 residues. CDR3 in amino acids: CASSLTGVAYEQYF. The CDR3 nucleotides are TGCGCCAGCAGCTTGACAGGGGTCGCCTACGAGCAGTACTTC.

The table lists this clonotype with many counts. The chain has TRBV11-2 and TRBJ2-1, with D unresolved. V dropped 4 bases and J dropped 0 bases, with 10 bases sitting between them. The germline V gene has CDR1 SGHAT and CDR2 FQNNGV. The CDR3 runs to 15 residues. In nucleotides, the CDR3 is TGTGCCAGCAGCTCACTAAGGAGCTCCTACAATGAGCAGTTCTTC. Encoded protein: CASSSLRSSYNEQFF.

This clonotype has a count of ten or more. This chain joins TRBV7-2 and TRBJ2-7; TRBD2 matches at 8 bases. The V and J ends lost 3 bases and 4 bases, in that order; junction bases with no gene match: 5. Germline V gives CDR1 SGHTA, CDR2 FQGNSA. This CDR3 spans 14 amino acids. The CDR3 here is CASSFSGRLYEQYF. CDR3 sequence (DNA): TGTGCCAGCAGCTTCAGCGGGAGACTTTACGAGCAGTACTTC. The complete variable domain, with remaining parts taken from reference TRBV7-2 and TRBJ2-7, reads GAGVSQSPSNKVTEKGKDVELRCDPISGHTALYWYRQSLGQGLEFLIYFQGNSAPDKSGLPSDRFSAERTGGSVSTLTIQRTQQEDSAVYLCASSFSGRLYEQYFGPGTRLTVT.

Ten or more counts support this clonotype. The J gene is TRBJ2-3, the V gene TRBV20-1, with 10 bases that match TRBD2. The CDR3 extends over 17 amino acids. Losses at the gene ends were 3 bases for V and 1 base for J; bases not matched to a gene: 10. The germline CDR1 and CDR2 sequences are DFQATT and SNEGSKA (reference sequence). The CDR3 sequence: CSARSSGRAGGTDTQYF. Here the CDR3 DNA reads TGCAGTGCTAGGAGCAGCGGGAGGGCCGGAGGCACAGATACGCAGTATTTT.

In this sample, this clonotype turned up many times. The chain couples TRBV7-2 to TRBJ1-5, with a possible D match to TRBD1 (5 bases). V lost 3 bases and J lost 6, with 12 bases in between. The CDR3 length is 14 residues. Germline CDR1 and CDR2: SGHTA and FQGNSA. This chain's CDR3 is CASSFQGGGQPQHF. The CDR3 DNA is TGTGCCAGCAGCTTCCAGGGTGGTGGTCAGCCCCAGCATTTT.